Listed below are T cell receptor beta chains from one sample, sequenced in a study of CD8+ T cells in alopecia areata. Only in-frame clones appear in the TCRdb table, and some are missing; sequencing was by immunoSEQ multiplex PCR. The sample records around 100,000 clones, around three fifths being singletons. The material was CD8+ T cells sorted from blood, obtained at week 24, from a patient treated with tofacitinib. The receptor set was obtained from a human donor with alopecia areata. CDR3s include the opening cysteine and the closing phenylalanine or tryptophan.

V	J	CDR3
TRBV19	TRBJ2-1	CASRVAGPSSGEQFF
TRBV14	TRBJ2-7	CASSQGVGYEQYF
TRBV2	NA	CASSEGPGETQYF
TRBV19	TRBJ1-5	CASSTDLEEPQHF
TRBV10-3	TRBJ2-5	CAISESERRQETQYF
TRBV6-1	TRBJ2-1	CASSERLAGDYNEQFF
TRBV6-5	TRBJ1-2	CASSQDGVLGYTF
TRBV2	TRBJ2-7	CASSDMGTGRNLYEQYF
TRBV2	TRBJ2-4	CASSELGGQLAKNIQYF
TRBV7-6	TRBJ1-1	CASSLGPGTGTNTEAFF